This passage covers 10 T cell receptor beta chains from one sample sequenced in a study of vaccination and CD4 T cells after COVID-19. These receptors are not linked to any known antigen. The Oncomine TCR Beta short-read assay sequenced DNA from cultured CD4+ T cells. Each CDR3 protein gets one entry after TCRdb re-called the PCR reads with MiXCR. Of approximately 19,000 distinct CDR3 sequences in the sample, approximately 61% are singletons; the top ten hold 9% to 10%. Treatment reported: roughly 10-day PBMC culture with coronavirus spike peptide pools or control peptides (ViraFEST assay). This specimen was CD4+ T cells from blood, cultured in vitro, taken after SARS-CoV-2 vaccination. Receptors originate from a human donor who had recovered from COVID-19.

The rearrangement uses TRBV19 and TRBJ1-2, with D possibly matching TRBD1 (6 bases). Germline-derived CDR1 and CDR2 are LNHDA and SQIVND (reference sequence). Trimming pared 9 bases from V and 0 bases from J, leaving 14 bases between. The CDR3 runs 14 residues. The CDR3 DNA sequence: TGTGCCAGCAGTCTGCAGGGGACTAACTATGGCTACACCTTC. Its protein is CASSLQGTNYGYTF.

The chain has TRBV29-1 and TRBJ1-2, with D hard to call. V gave up 2 bases and J gave up 2 bases, with 18 bases separating them. Germline lookup yields CDR1 SQVTM and CDR2 ANQGSEA. The CDR3 length is 16 residues. The CDR3 loop is CSVETSGRRGNYGYTF. The CDR3 DNA is TGCAGCGTTGAAACGTCGGGTCGGCGAGGGAACTATGGCTACACCTTC.

The rearrangement uses TRBV19 and TRBJ2-3; 8 bases fit TRBD2. CDR3 length: 16 amino acids. V dropped 2 bases and J dropped 6; count of bases not matched to a gene: 10. From germline, CDR1 is LNHDA and CDR2 SQIVND (reference sequence). The CDR3 region is CASSIHQRGLGDTQYF. The CDR3 DNA reads TGTGCCAGTAGTATACACCAGCGGGGGCTGGGGGATACGCAGTATTTT.

This clonotype was detected only a few times. The J gene is TRBJ1-6, the V gene TRBV7-8; weak D call: TRBD1 (5 bases). V was clipped by 4 bases and J by 7 bases, with 8 bases between them. The CDR3 spans 13 residues. The V gene's germline CDR1 is SGHVS and CDR2 FQNEAQ. CDR3 protein: CASSSRQNSPLHF. The CDR3, as DNA: TGTGCCAGCAGCTCAAGACAGAATTCACCCCTCCACTTT.

The chain carries TRBV11-1 and TRBJ2-7; no clear D gene. The CDR3 totals 14 residues. V gave up 3 bases and J gave up 7 bases, with 16 bases separating them. From germline, CDR1 is SGHAT and CDR2 FQDESV (reference sequence). CDR3: CASSFRIGSSEQYF. In nucleotides, the CDR3 is TGTGCCAGCAGCTTTAGGATAGGGTCAAGTGAGCAGTACTTC. The full variable domain, its missing parts supplied by reference TRBV11-1 and TRBJ2-7, is EAEVAQSPRYKITEKSQAVAFWCDPISGHATLYWYRQILGQGPELLVQFQDESVVDDSQLPKDRFSAERLKGVDSTLKIQPAELGDSAMYLCASSFRIGSSEQYFGPGTRLTVT.

The chain employs TRBV19 and TRBJ2-3; 11 nucleotides agree with TRBD2. With V trimmed by 5 bases and J by 0 bases, 4 bases remained unmatched. The germline gives CDR1 LNHDA, CDR2 SQIVND (reference sequence). The CDR3 has 16 residues. CDR3 bases: TGTGCCAGTAGTGTCCGACTAGCGGGAAGCACAGATACGCAGTATTTT. Amino acids: CASSVRLAGSTDTQYF.

Points on this clonotype: The germline gene is not matched at one end of the junction; a read error may be the cause. The chain is built from TRBV12-3 or TRBV12-4 and TRBJ2-5; 10 nucleotides agree with TRBD2. The CDR3 has 15 amino acids. The CDR3 nucleotides read TGTGCCAGCAGCCTTAGCGGGAGGAGACCCGAGATCCAGTACTTC. Translation: CASSLSGRRPEIQYF.

J is TRBJ2-3 and V is TRBV9; tentatively, D is TRBD1 or TRBD2 (5 bases each). CDR3 length equals 16 residues. In germline, CDR1 is SGDLS, CDR2 YYNGEE. Trimming left V 0 bases short and J 1 base short, with 12 bases between. CDR3 DNA: TGTGCCAGCAGCGTAGCTGGGACCCTCGGCACAGATACGCAGTATTTT. This codes for CASSVAGTLGTDTQYF. The whole variable domain, remainder taken from reference TRBV9 and TRBJ2-3, is DSGVTQTPKHLITATGQRVTLRCSPRSGDLSVYWYQQSLDQGLQFLIQYYNGEERAKGNILERFSAQQFPDLHSELNLSSLELGDSALYFCASSVAGTLGTDTQYFGPGTRLTVL.

This clonotype has a single count. The CDR3 region is CASSIGVGGNQPQHF. As DNA, the CDR3 is TGTGCCAGTAGTATTGGGGTCGGAGGGAATCAGCCCCAGCATTTT. The V gene is TRBV19, the J gene TRBJ1-5; no reliable D call. The V end lost 3 bases, the J end lost 4 bases, and 13 bases lay between the germline ends. Germline loops: CDR1 LNHDA, CDR2 SQIVND (reference sequence). CDR3 length equals 15 residues.

V gene TRBV21-1 combines with J gene TRBJ2-5; the table calls TRBD2, which could not be checked here. TRBV21-1 is a pseudogene locus. The CDR3 length is 17 residues. DNA for the CDR3: TGTGCCAGCAGCAAAGATAGCCTAGGCGGGAGGAGAGAGACCCAGTACTTC. Its translation is CASSKDSLGGRRETQYF.